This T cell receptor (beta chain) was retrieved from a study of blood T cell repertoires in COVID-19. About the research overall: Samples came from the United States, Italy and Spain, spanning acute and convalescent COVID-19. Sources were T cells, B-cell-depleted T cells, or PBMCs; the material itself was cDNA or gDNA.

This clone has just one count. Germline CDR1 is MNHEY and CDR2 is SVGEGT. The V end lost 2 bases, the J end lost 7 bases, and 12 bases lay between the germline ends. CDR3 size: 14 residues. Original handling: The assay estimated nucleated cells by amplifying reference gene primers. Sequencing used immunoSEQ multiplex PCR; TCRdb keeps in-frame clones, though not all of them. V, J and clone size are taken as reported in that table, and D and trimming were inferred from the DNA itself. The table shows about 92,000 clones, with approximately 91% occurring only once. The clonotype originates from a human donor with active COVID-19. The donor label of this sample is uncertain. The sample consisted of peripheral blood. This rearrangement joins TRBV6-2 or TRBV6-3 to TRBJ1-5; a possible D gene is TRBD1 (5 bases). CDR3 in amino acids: CASSYGGAPQPQHF. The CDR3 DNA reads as TGTGCCAGCAGTTACGGAGGGGCTCCCCAGCCCCAGCATTTT.